Following are 8 T cell receptor beta chains from one sample sequenced in a study of T cells in Graves' hyperthyroidism and ophthalmopathy. Template material for amplifying TCR beta CDR3 regions consisted of RNA transcripts. The HTBI set primed first-round TCR CDR3 RT-PCR. One entry per CDR3 protein results from TCRdb running MiXCR on the multiplex PCR reads. Of a few hundred thousand distinct CDR3 sequences listed, about 45% were seen once; the top ten hold approximately 8.2%. Source material: peripheral blood or thyroid tissue (not recorded which). These receptors were obtained from a young woman with Graves' hyperthyroidism.

This clonotype showed up just once. This chain joins TRBV7-6 and TRBJ1-2; D is undetermined. The CDR3 contains 16 residues. Germline V gives CDR1 SGHVS, CDR2 FNYEAQ. The V end lost 5 bases, the J end lost 2 bases, and 18 bases lay between the germline ends. CDR3 DNA: TGTGCCAGCAGCAGCCAAGAACGAGGACGGAACTATGGCTACACCTTC. Residues: CASSSQERGRNYGYTF.

This clonotype was seen at least ten times. The genes are TRBV7-2 and TRBJ2-7; 11 bases match TRBD2. The CDR3 consists of 14 residues. Germline-derived CDR1 and CDR2 are SGHTA and FQGNSA. J was trimmed by 4 bases and V by 3 bases; bases with no gene match: 2. CDR3 residues: CASSFLAGGYEQYF. CDR3 DNA: TGTGCCAGCAGCTTCTTAGCGGGAGGGTACGAGCAGTACTTC.

The V gene is TRBV2, the J gene TRBJ1-1, with 9 bases aligning to TRBD1. The CDR3 totals 14 residues. Germline V CDR1 and CDR2: SNHLY, FYNNEI. The J segment lost 3 bases and the V segment lost 5 bases, leaving 4 bases of the junction unmatched. CDR3 in amino acids: CASSMGQGYTEAFF. The CDR3 DNA reads TGTGCCAGCAGTATGGGACAGGGTTACACTGAAGCTTTCTTT.

This clonotype was counted only a few times. The rearrangement uses TRBV25-1 and TRBJ2-6; possibly TRBD1 for D (6 bases). The CDR3 has 13 residues. The germline V gene encodes CDR1 MGHDK and CDR2 SYGVNS. CDR3 region: CAEQGNGANVLTF. The CDR3 DNA reads as TGTGCTGAACAGGGAAATGGGGCCAACGTCCTGACTTTC.

The rearrangement joins TRBV7-9 to TRBJ1-4; D is ambiguous. V gave up 3 bases and J gave up 0 bases, with 5 bases separating them. Germline CDR1 is SEHNR and CDR2 is FQNEAQ (reference sequence). This CDR3 region has 14 residues. The CDR3 loop reads CASSLEATNEKLFF. The CDR3 DNA reads as TGTGCCAGCAGCTTGGAAGCAACTAATGAAAAACTGTTTTTT.

J is TRBJ1-4 and V is TRBV25-1; the match to TRBD1 covers 8 bases. The CDR3 is 15 residues long. The V and J ends lost 1 base and 8 bases, in that order; junction bases with no gene match: 6. The V gene's germline CDR1 is MGHDK and CDR2 SYGVNS. The CDR3 bases are TGTGCCAGCAGTGAATTTGGACAGGGCAGAGAAAAACTGTTTTTT. This translates into CASSEFGQGREKLFF.

This clonotype is a singleton in its sample. The chain couples TRBV19 to TRBJ2-7, with 8 positions matching TRBD1. This CDR3 contains 14 residues. Per germline, CDR1 LNHDA and CDR2 SQIVND (reference sequence). V lost 9 bases to trimming and J lost 3 bases; unmatched junction nucleotides: 10. CDR3 in DNA: TGTGCCAGCAAACCGGGACAGGCGAACTACGAGCAGTACTTC. It is translated as CASKPGQANYEQYF.

The chain combines TRBV12-3 or TRBV12-4 with TRBJ2-7; tentative D call: TRBD2 (5 bases). The V and J ends lost 8 bases and 3 bases respectively, with 14 bases between them. The CDR3 is made up of 13 amino acids. The CDR3 protein is CASVLERGYEQYF. The CDR3 DNA is TGTGCCAGCGTTTTGGAACGGGGCTACGAGCAGTACTTC.